Below are 9 T cell receptor beta chains sequenced from a single sample in a study of T-cell memory formation after mild COVID-19. MiXCR was run by TCRdb on the 5' RACE reads, yielding one entry per CDR3 protein. The sample records 350,000 to 450,000 distinct CDR3 sequences, roughly 20% being singletons. Sequenced material: PBMCs or a T cell subset sorted from them (not recorded which). The source of these receptors is an adult woman who had mild COVID-19 (a few samples of this study predate the infection). Cell type and time point are not known.

The chain carries TRBV15 and TRBJ2-7, with D possibly called TRBD1 or TRBD2 (5 bases each). The V and J ends lost 0 bases and 0 bases respectively, with 9 bases between them. The V gene's germline CDR1 is LNHNV and CDR2 YYDKDF (reference sequence). This CDR3 has 15 amino acids. The CDR3 coding sequence is TGTGCCACCAGCAGAGATGTTGGGGGCTCCTACGAGCAGTACTTC. It yields the protein CATSRDVGGSYEQYF.

This clonotype turned up a few times. The chain carries TRBV3-1 and TRBJ2-2; D may be TRBD1 (5 bases). The CDR3 consists of 14 residues. CDR1 and CDR2 from the germline V gene are LGHDT and YNNKEL (reference sequence). The V end was cut by 4 bases, the J end by 4 bases, with 10 bases between. CDR3 sequence (DNA): TGTGCCAGCAGCCCAGGTGGGGCCACCGGGGAGCTGTTTTTT. Amino acid sequence: CASSPGGATGELFF.

This clonotype was observed a handful of times. The gene calls are TRBV12-3 or TRBV12-4 and TRBJ1-1, with 8 bases matching TRBD1. This CDR3 is 15 amino acids long. With V trimmed by 1 base and J by 5 bases, 6 bases remained unmatched. CDR3 sequence: CASSLVQGARTEAFF. The CDR3 DNA reads as TGTGCCAGCAGTTTAGTTCAGGGGGCGCGGACTGAAGCTTTCTTT.

The V gene is TRBV27, the J gene TRBJ1-5, with TRBD1 matching 8 bases. The CDR3 runs to 15 residues. Germline loops: CDR1 MNHEY, CDR2 SMNVEV (reference sequence). The ends lost 0 bases at V and 9 bases at J; junction bases unmatched: 7. CDR3 in amino acids: CASSLSSRGLLPQHF. The DNA of the CDR3 is TGTGCCAGCAGTTTATCATCCAGGGGGCTCCTGCCCCAGCATTTT.

The CDR3 protein is CATSDSRRGGNQPQHF. CDR3 sequence (DNA): TGTGCCACCAGTGATTCCCGCCGGGGGGGCAATCAGCCCCAGCATTTT. The chain combines TRBV24-1 with TRBJ1-5; tentative D call: TRBD1 (5 bases). Between the trimmed V and J ends, which lost 2 bases and 2 bases, there was a span of 12 bases. CDR1 is KGHDR and CDR2 is SFDVKD in the germline V gene. The CDR3 is made up of 16 amino acids.

This chain uses TRBV27 with TRBJ2-5; possibly TRBD2 for D (6 bases). The V and J ends lost 4 bases and 5 bases respectively, with 14 bases between them. This CDR3 contains 14 residues. The germline V gene has CDR1 MNHEY and CDR2 SMNVEV (reference sequence). CDR3 protein: CASSSAGKRETQYF. CDR3 nucleotide sequence: TGTGCCAGCAGTTCGGCGGGGAAGAGGGAGACCCAGTACTTC.

This clonotype has more than one count but fewer than ten. The chain combines TRBV9 with TRBJ1-1, with 9 bases that match TRBD1. Looked up from germline, CDR1 is SGDLS and CDR2 is YYNGEE. The ends lost 0 bases at V and 3 bases at J; junction bases unmatched: 9. The CDR3 extends over 17 amino acids. This chain's CDR3 is CASSVDSSGQGYTEAFF. The CDR3 DNA is TGTGCCAGCAGCGTAGATTCCTCCGGACAGGGGTACACTGAAGCTTTCTTT.

The chain is built from TRBV11-2 and TRBJ2-7; no definite D call. V gave up 3 bases and J gave up 2 bases, with 8 bases separating them. Germline loops: CDR1 SGHAT, CDR2 FQNNGV. The CDR3 has 13 residues. The DNA of the CDR3 is TGTGCCAGCAGCTTTGAGCGAACCTACGAGCAGTACTTC. Protein product: CASSFERTYEQYF.

This clonotype was counted a few times. The V gene is TRBV19, the J gene TRBJ1-2; TRBD1 is a possible D gene (5 bases). V lost 8 bases to trimming and J lost 5 bases, with 12 bases between them. Germline V gene sequence: CDR1 LNHDA, CDR2 SQIVND (reference sequence). The CDR3 has 12 amino acids. The CDR3 DNA reads as TGTGCCAGTTACAGGATGGGGTATGGCTACACCTTC. It translates to CASYRMGYGYTF.